The rows below give T cell receptor beta chains drawn from one sample of a study of technical replicates of blood from a few donors. Libraries were prepared by immunoSEQ multiplex PCR; TCRdb keeps only in-frame clonotypes and omits some of them. The sample lists tens of thousands of clones, 85% to 95% occurring once. The sequenced sample was T cells isolated from PBMCs. The source of these receptors is a human donor in good health. CDR3s include the opening cysteine and the closing phenylalanine or tryptophan.

j_call v_call cdr3_aa
TRBJ1-1 TRBV10-3 CAISGTATEAFF
TRBJ2-7 TRBV7-9 CASSLTQRQFHEQYF
TRBJ1-1 TRBV5-1 CASSLSSQMNTEAFF
TRBJ1-2 TRBV19 CASRYGDGYTF
TRBJ2-7 TRBV28 CASRTTGGGSYEQYF
TRBJ1-2 TRBV15 CATSRGGQLNYGYTF
TRBJ2-1 TRBV7-3 CASSETSGNMDEQFF
TRBJ1-5 TRBV6-4 CASSPGSNQPQHF
TRBJ1-6 TRBV11-3 CASSTGTEDSPLHF
TRBJ2-2 TRBV19 CASNDIMNTGELFF
TRBJ2-1 TRBV5-1 CASSLGGRSGYEQFF
TRBJ1-1 TRBV28 CASSLLAGINTEAFF
TRBJ2-5 TRBV14 CASSHVWDRGQETQYF
TRBJ1-5 TRBV5-6 CASSLASQQPQHF
TRBJ2-7 TRBV7-9 CASSLGGVHEQYF
TRBJ2-3 TRBV6-1 CASSEWGLATDTQYF
TRBJ2-7 TRBV2 CASSDGGFNYEQYF